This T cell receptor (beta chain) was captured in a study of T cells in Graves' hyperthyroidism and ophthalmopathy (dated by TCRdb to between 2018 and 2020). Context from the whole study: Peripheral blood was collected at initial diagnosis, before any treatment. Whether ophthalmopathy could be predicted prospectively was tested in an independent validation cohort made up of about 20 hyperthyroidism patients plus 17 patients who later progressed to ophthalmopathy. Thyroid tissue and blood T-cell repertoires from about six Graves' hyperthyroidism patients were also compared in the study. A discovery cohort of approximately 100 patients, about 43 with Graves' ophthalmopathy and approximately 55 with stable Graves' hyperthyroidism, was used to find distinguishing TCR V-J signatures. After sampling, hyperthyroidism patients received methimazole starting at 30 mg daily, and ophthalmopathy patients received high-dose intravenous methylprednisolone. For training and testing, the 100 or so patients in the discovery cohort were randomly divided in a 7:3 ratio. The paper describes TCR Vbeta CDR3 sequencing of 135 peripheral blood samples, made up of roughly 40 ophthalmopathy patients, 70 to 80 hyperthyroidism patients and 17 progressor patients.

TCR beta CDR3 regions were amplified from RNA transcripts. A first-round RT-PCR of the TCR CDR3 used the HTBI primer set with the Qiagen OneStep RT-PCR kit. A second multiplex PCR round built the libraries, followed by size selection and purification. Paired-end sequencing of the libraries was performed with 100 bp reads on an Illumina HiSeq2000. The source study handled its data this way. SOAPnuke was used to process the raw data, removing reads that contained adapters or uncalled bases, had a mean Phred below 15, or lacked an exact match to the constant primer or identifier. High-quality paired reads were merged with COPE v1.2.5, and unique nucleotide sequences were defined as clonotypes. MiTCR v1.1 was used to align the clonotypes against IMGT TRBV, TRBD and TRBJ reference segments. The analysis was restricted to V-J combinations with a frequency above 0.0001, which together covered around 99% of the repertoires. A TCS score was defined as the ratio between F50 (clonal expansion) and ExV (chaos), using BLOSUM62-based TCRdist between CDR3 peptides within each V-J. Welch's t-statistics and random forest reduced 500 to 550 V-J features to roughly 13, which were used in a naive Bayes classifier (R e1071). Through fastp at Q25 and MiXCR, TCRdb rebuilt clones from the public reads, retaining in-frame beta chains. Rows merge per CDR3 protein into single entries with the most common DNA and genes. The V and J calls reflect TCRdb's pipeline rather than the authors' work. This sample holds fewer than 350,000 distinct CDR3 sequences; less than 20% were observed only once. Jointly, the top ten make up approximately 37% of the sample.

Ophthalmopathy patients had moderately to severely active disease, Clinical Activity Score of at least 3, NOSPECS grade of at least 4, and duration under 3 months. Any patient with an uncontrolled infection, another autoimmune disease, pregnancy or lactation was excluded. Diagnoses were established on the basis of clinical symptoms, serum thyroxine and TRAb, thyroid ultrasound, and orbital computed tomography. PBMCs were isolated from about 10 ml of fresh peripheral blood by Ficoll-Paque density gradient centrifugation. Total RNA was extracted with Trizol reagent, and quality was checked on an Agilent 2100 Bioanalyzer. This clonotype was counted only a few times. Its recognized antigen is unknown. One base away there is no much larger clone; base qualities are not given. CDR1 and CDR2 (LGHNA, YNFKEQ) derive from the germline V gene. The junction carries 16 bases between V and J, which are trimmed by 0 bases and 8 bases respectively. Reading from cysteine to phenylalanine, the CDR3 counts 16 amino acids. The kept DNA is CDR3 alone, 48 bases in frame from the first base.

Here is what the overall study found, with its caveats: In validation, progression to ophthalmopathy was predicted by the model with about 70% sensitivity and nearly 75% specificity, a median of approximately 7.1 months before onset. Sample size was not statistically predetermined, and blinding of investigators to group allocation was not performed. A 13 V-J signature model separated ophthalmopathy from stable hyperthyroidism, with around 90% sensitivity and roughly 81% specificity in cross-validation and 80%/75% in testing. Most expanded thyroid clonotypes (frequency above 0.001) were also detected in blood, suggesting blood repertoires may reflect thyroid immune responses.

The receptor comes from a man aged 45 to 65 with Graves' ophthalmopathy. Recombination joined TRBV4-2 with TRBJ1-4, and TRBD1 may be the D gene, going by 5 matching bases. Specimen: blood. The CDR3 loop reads CASSQEPLGRGEKLFF. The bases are TGTGCCAGCAGCCAAGAACCGCTGGGGAGGGGAGAAAAACTGTTTTTT.